The 23 T cell receptor beta chains below all came from one sample that was sequenced in a study of beta chain features in type 1 diabetes. cDNA synthesis used the whole RNA isolate, giving expressed TCRB sequences. Using immunoSEQ multiplex PCR, the repertoire was profiled, and TCRdb retains in-frame clones only, with some absent. Altogether some 300,000 clones are present, around 7.3% being singletons, with the ten largest covering more than 1%. Sequencing used central memory CD4+ T cells from blood. The receptor set was obtained from a woman between 18 and 29 years old in good health.

The V and J genes are TRBV7-3 and TRBJ2-1, with D possibly TRBD1 on 6 matching bases. Germline assignment: CDR1 SGHTA and CDR2 FQGTGA. There are 14 residues in the CDR3. V lost 5 bases and J lost 2, with 10 bases in between. CDR3 amino acids: CASSPGTPYNEQFF. In DNA, the CDR3 is TGTGCCAGCAGCCCTGGGACACCCTACAATGAGCAGTTCTTC. The full variable domain, with the rest looked up from reference TRBV7-3 and TRBJ2-1, is GAGVSQTPSNKVTEKGKYVELRCDPISGHTALYWYRQSLGQGPEFLIYFQGTGAADDSGLPNDRFFAVRPEGSVSTLKIQRTERGDSAVYLCASSPGTPYNEQFFGPGTRLTVL.

The rearrangement joins TRBV27 to TRBJ1-1; a possible D gene is TRBD1 (6 bases). V gave up 4 bases and J gave up 4 bases, with 10 bases separating them. CDR1 is MNHEY, CDR2 SMNVEV, per germline (reference sequence). This CDR3 is 13 amino acids long. This CDR3 reads CASSYQGTTEAFF. For the CDR3, the DNA is TGTGCCAGCAGTTACCAGGGGACCACTGAAGCTTTCTTT.

This clone was detected only a few times. The rearrangement links TRBV6-5 to TRBJ1-2; tentatively, D is TRBD1 (6 bases). The germline V and J ends were trimmed by 6 bases and 8 bases, with 16 bases remaining between them. The germline V gene has CDR1 MNHEY and CDR2 SVGAGI. This CDR3 spans 13 amino acids. In DNA form, the CDR3 reads TGTGCCAGCAGGGCTAGTACAGGGTGGGGCTACACCTTC. Translation gives CASRASTGWGYTF.

The chain couples TRBV18 to TRBJ2-7; 7 positions match TRBD1. The CDR3 runs to 17 residues. Germline V lookup: CDR1 KGHSH, CDR2 LQKENI. Trimming cost V 1 base and J 2 bases; bases outside gene matches: 11. The DNA of the CDR3 is TGTGCCAGCTCACCACTCTCCGGGACAGTAAACGCCTACGAGCAGTACTTC. This encodes CASSPLSGTVNAYEQYF.

This clone was counted once. The chain carries TRBV5-1 and TRBJ1-5; maybe TRBD1 (5 bases). Per germline, CDR1 SGHRS and CDR2 YFSETQ. V shed 7 bases and J shed 9 bases, with 20 bases lying between them. The CDR3 length is 14 residues. The DNA for the CDR3 is TGCGCCAGCTTCTCCGGGACCCTTAGCGGGCCCCAGCATTTT. Encoded protein: CASFSGTLSGPQHF.

This clone was counted at least ten times. This chain uses TRBV10-3 with TRBJ2-7; possible D gene TRBD2, 6 bases. The V and J ends lost 4 bases and 6 bases respectively, with 13 bases between them. The CDR3 length is 13 residues. Germline V gene lookup returns CDR1 ENHRY and CDR2 SYGVKD. CDR3 residues: CAISGLQGGEQYF. CDR3 DNA: TGTGCCATCAGTGGACTCCAGGGAGGCGAGCAGTACTTC.

The V call is TRBV9, the J call TRBJ2-1, with no clear D. CDR1 and CDR2 (germline): SGDLS, YYNGEE. The length of the CDR3 is 13 residues. The germline V and J ends were trimmed by 0 bases and 7 bases, with 8 bases remaining between them. CDR3 region: CASSVGVENEQFF. CDR3 in DNA: TGTGCCAGCAGCGTAGGGGTGGAGAATGAGCAGTTCTTC.

This clone was counted only a few times. This rearrangement joins TRBV20-1 to TRBJ1-1; D is undetermined. Germline loops: CDR1 DFQATT, CDR2 SNEGSKA (reference sequence). There are 11 residues in the CDR3. V lost 4 bases and J lost 6, with 9 bases in between. As DNA, the CDR3 is TGCAGTGCTACTCGTTACGCTGAAGCTTTCTTT. This gives the protein CSATRYAEAFF.

This chain's CDR3 is CASSQAVRGGTQETQYF. Here the CDR3 DNA reads TGTGCCAGCAGCCAAGCGGTACGCGGGGGGACCCAAGAGACCCAGTACTTC. This chain links TRBV4-2 with TRBJ2-5; 8 positions agree with TRBD2. V trimming: 1 base; J trimming: 1 base; junction bases outside the gene matches: 8. Germline V gene data show CDR1 as LGHNA and CDR2 as YNFKEQ. The CDR3 totals 17 residues.

The V and J genes are TRBV5-1 and TRBJ2-6, with no clear D. Trimming shortened V by 6 bases and J by 0 bases, and 16 bases separated the two germline ends. Germline lookup yields CDR1 SGHRS and CDR2 YFSETQ. CDR3 length: 17 residues. As DNA, the CDR3 is TGCGCCAGCAACCAGGAATTAATGTCCTCTGGGGCCAACGTCCTGACTTTC. Protein sequence: CASNQELMSSGANVLTF.

The chain has TRBV19 and TRBJ2-6; 7 bases fit TRBD1. This CDR3 has 16 residues. Germline-derived CDR1 and CDR2 are LNHDA and SQIVND (reference sequence). Germline trimming cut 8 bases from V and 4 bases from J; bases unmatched to any gene: 11. CDR3 sequence: CASSLTTGRGANVLTF. CDR3 in DNA: TGTGCCAGTTCTTTGACGACAGGGAGAGGGGCCAACGTCCTGACTTTC.

A few counts support this clone. The chain is built from TRBV5-6 and TRBJ2-7, with a weak D call TRBD1 (6 bases). The CDR3 totals 14 residues. Trimming cost V 4 bases and J 11 bases, with 22 bases left between them. Germline lookup yields CDR1 SGHDT and CDR2 YYEEEE. The CDR3: CASSRIDRGTQEYV. DNA of the CDR3: TGTGCCAGCAGCCGCATAGATCGAGGGACACAGGAGTACGTC.

V usage is TRBV27 and J usage is TRBJ1-2, with D tentatively TRBD1 (5 bases). The CDR3 length is 13 residues. Looked up from germline, CDR1 is MNHEY and CDR2 is SMNVEV (reference sequence). The V end was cut by 4 bases, the J end by 8 bases, with 14 bases between. This chain's CDR3 is CASSYRTGTGYTF. CDR3 nucleotide sequence: TGTGCCAGCAGTTACCGGACGGGGACGGGCTACACCTTC.

V is TRBV15 and J is TRBJ2-3, with D perhaps TRBD1 (5 bases). Germline loops: CDR1 LNHNV, CDR2 YYDKDF (reference sequence). Trimming shortened V by 1 base and J by 1 base, and 9 bases separated the two germline ends. This CDR3 has 15 amino acids. CDR3 coding DNA: TGTGCCACCAGCAGAGGTGGGGCCGGCACAGATACGCAGTATTTT. Translated: CATSRGGAGTDTQYF.

The rearrangement links TRBV28 to TRBJ1-5, with 7 positions matching TRBD1. V lost 3 bases and J lost 0; bases outside the gene matches: 2. CDR3 length equals 15 residues. Germline V lookup: CDR1 MDHEN, CDR2 SYDVKM. The CDR3 DNA reads as TGTGCCAGCAGTTTGAGACAGGGTAGCAATCAGCCCCAGCATTTT. It specifies CASSLRQGSNQPQHF. The full variable domain, completed using reference TRBV28 and TRBJ1-5, is DVKVTQSSRYLVKRTGEKVFLECVQDMDHENMFWYRQDPGLGLRLIYFSYDVKMKEKGDIPEGYSVSREKKERFSLILESASTNQTSMYLCASSLRQGSNQPQHFGDGTRLSIL.

Concerning this clone: The sample holds other DNA sequences that translate to the same CDR3. The V gene is TRBV5-1, the J gene TRBJ1-2; 9 positions agree with TRBD1. Looked up from germline, CDR1 is SGHRS and CDR2 is YFSETQ. The CDR3 extends over 13 amino acids. Trimming cost V 4 bases and J 7 bases; bases outside gene matches: 5. The CDR3 sequence: CASSPDRGGGYTF. The CDR3 nucleotides are TGCGCCAGCAGCCCGGACAGGGGAGGTGGCTACACCTTC.

This clone was found a few times. A far larger clone is off by one base, so a read error is likely. Other nucleotide sequences from this sample produce the same CDR3. As DNA, the CDR3 is TGTGCCAGCAGCCGTTTCGGGCAGGGGGCAGGCGAGCAGTACTTC. This gives the protein CASSRFGQGAGEQYF. J is TRBJ2-7 and V is TRBV5-6; 8 bases match TRBD1. The CDR3 runs to 15 residues. The V segment lost 4 bases and the J segment 6 bases; nucleotides outside the gene matches: 12. CDR1 and CDR2 from the germline V gene are SGHDT and YYEEEE.

The table lists this clone with a few counts. The CDR3 loop is CASSGGYGYTF. CDR3 DNA sequence: TGTGCCAGCAGTGGGGGATATGGCTACACCTTC. The V gene is TRBV6-5, the J gene TRBJ1-2; a possible D gene is TRBD1 (5 bases). Germline lookup yields CDR1 MNHEY and CDR2 SVGAGI. CDR3 size: 11 residues. V gave up 5 bases and J gave up 5 bases, with 6 bases separating them.

This clone came up a few times. The rearrangement uses TRBV29-1 and TRBJ2-1; D is uncertain. V lost 6 bases and J lost 0, with 9 bases in between. Germline V gene lookup returns CDR1 SQVTM and CDR2 ANQGSEA. The CDR3 runs to 13 residues. This CDR3 is CSVLRSSYNEQFF. In DNA, the CDR3 is TGCAGCGTGCTACGGAGCTCCTACAATGAGCAGTTCTTC.

There are a few counts of this clone. The chain is built from TRBV20-1 and TRBJ2-1; maybe TRBD2 (7 bases). Germline V CDR1 and CDR2: DFQATT, SNEGSKA (reference sequence). This CDR3 comprises 11 residues. V lost 6 bases and J 8 bases, leaving 11 bases between the germline ends. CDR3 sequence: CSARGADEQFF. CDR3 nucleotide sequence: TGCAGTGCACGGGGGGCCGATGAGCAGTTCTTC.

This chain joins TRBV29-1 and TRBJ2-2; D not resolved. Trimming pared 6 bases from V and 5 bases from J, leaving 13 bases between. This CDR3 has 13 amino acids. Germline V gene data show CDR1 as SQVTM and CDR2 as ANQGSEA. As DNA, the CDR3 is TGCAGCGTAAGGTCCCGAGGAACCGGGGAGCTGTTTTTT. Translating gives CSVRSRGTGELFF.

As DNA, the CDR3 is TGTGCCAGCAGCTTACTCGAGGGTGAAGCTTTCTTT. Translating gives CASSLLEGEAFF. The rearrangement links TRBV11-3 to TRBJ1-1; D gene ambiguous. Trimming stripped 2 bases from V and 7 bases from J, with 8 bases between. CDR3 length: 12 amino acids. Per the germline V gene, CDR1 is SGHNT and CDR2 is YENEEA.

The V call is TRBV25-1, the J call TRBJ1-4; D possibly corresponds to TRBD1 (5 bases). V lost 1 base to trimming and J lost 8 bases, with 14 bases between them. The CDR3 totals 15 residues. CDR1 is MGHDK, CDR2 SYGVNS, per germline. CDR3 sequence (DNA): TGTGCCAGCAGTGAATTGGTGTGGGGCGGCGAAAAACTGTTTTTT. Its translation is CASSELVWGGEKLFF. Combining the CDR3 with reference TRBV25-1 and TRBJ1-4 gives the whole variable domain EADIYQTPRYLVIGTGKKITLECSQTMGHDKMYWYQQDPGMELHLIHYSYGVNSTEKGDLSSESTVSRIRTEHFPLTLESARPSHTSQYLCASSELVWGGEKLFFGSGTQLSVL.